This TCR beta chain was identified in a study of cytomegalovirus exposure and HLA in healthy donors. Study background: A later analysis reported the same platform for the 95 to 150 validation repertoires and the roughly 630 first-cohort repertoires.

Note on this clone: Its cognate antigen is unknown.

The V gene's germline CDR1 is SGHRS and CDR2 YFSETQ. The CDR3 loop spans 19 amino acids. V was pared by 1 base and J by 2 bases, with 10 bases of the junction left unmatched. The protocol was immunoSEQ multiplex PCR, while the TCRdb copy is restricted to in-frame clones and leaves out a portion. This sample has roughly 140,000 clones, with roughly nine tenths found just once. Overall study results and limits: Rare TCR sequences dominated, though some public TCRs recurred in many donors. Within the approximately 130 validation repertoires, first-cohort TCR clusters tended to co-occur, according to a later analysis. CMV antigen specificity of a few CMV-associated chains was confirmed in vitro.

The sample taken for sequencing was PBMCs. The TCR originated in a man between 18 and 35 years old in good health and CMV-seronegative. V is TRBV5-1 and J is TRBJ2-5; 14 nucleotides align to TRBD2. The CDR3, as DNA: TGCGCCAGCAGCTTGTCAGGGACTAGCGGGAGCCTTGTGCAAGAGACCCAGTACTTC. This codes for CASSLSGTSGSLVQETQYF.